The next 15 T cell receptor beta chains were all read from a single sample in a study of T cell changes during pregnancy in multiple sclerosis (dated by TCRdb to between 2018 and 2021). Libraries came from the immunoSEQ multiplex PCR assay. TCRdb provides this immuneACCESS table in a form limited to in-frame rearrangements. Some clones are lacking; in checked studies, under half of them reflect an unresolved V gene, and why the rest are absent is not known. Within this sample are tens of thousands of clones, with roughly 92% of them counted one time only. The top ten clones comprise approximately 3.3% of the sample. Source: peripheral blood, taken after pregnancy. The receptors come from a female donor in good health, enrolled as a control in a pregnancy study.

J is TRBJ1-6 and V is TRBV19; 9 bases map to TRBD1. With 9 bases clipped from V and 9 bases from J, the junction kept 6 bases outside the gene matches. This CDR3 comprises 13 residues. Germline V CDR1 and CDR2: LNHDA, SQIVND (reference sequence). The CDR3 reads CASQDRGRSPLHF. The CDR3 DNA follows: TGTGCCAGCCAGGACAGGGGTCGTTCACCCCTCCACTTT.

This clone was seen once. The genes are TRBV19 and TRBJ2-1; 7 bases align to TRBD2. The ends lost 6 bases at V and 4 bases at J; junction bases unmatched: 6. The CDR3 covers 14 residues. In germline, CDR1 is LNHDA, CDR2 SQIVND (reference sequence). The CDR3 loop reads CASRRESRYNEQFF. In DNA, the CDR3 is TGTGCCAGTAGGCGGGAGTCCCGATACAATGAGCAGTTCTTC.

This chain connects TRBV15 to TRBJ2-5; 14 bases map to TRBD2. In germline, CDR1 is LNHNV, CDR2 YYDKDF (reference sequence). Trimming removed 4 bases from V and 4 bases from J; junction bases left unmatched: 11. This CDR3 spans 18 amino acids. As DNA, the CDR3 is TGTGCCACCAGCAAAGGATCCGGGACTAGCGGGAGAGGAGAGACCCAGTACTTC. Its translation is CATSKGSGTSGRGETQYF.

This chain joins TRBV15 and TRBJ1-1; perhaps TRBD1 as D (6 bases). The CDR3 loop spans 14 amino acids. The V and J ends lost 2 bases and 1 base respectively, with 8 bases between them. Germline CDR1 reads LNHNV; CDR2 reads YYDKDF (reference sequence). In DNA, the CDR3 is TGTGCCACCAGCAGATACAGGGAGAACACTGAAGCTTTCTTT. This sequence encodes CATSRYRENTEAFF.

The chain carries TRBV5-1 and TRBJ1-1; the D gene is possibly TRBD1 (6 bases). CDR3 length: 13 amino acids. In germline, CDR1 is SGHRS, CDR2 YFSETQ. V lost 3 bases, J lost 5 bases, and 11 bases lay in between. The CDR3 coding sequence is TGCGCCAGCAGCTCCACAGGGTTGACTGAAGCTTTCTTT. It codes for CASSSTGLTEAFF.

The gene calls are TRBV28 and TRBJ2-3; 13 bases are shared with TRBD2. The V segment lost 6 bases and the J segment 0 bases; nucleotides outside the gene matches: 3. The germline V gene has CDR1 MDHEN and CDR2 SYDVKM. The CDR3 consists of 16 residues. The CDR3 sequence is CASRTSGGPSTDTQYF. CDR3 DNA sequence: TGTGCCAGCAGGACTAGCGGGGGGCCTAGCACAGATACGCAGTATTTT.

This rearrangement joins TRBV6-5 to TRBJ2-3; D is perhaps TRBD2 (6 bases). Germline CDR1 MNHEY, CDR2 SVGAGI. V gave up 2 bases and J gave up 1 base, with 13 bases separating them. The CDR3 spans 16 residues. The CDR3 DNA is TGTGCCAGCAGTTACCGGGGGAGCGGAGGCACAGATACGCAGTATTTT. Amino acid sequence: CASSYRGSGGTDTQYF.

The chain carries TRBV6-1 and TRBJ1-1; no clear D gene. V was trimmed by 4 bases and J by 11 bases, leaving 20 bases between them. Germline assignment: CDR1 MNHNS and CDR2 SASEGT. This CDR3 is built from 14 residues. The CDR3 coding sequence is TGTGCCAGCAGTGCACTCGAGATACCACCGTTGGCTTTCTTT. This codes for CASSALEIPPLAFF.

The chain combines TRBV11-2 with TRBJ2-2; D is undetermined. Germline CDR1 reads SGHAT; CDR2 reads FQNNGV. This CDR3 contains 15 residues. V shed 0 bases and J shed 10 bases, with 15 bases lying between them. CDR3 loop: CASSLEGRSWAELFF. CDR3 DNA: TGTGCCAGCAGCTTAGAAGGTAGAAGTTGGGCGGAGCTGTTTTTT.

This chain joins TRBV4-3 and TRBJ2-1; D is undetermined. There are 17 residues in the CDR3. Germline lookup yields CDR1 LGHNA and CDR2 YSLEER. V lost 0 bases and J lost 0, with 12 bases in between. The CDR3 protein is CASSQDRNGISYNEQFF. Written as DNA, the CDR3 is TGCGCCAGCAGCCAAGATCGAAACGGTATCTCCTACAATGAGCAGTTCTTC.

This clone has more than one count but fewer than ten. This CDR3 reads CASSFGGGSVYGYTF. DNA of the CDR3: TGTGCCAGCAGCTTCGGCGGAGGGTCGGTCTATGGCTACACCTTC. V and J are TRBV7-2 and TRBJ1-2, with no clear D. CDR1 is SGHTA and CDR2 is FQGNSA in the germline V gene. The CDR3 runs 15 residues. Trimming removed 3 bases at V and 4 bases at J, with 15 bases between.

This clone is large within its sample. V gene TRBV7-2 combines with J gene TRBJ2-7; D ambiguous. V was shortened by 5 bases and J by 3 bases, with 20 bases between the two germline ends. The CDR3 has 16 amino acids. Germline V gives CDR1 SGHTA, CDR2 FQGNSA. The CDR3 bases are TGTGCCAGCAGCCCTCCCATCAGCGACCTCTTCTACGAGCAGTACTTC. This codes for CASSPPISDLFYEQYF.

The CDR3 here is CASSSPEVGSNQPQHF. In DNA form, the CDR3 reads TGTGCCAGCAGTTCCCCCGAAGTCGGTAGCAATCAGCCCCAGCATTTT. This rearrangement joins TRBV28 to TRBJ1-5, with unresolved D. V was pared by 4 bases and J by 0 bases, with 13 bases between. The CDR3 has 16 amino acids. Germline assignment: CDR1 MDHEN and CDR2 SYDVKM.

The CDR3, as DNA: TGTGCCAGCAGCTCGGGACTAGCCGGCACCGGGGAGCTGTTTTTT. Protein product: CASSSGLAGTGELFF. This chain links TRBV7-3 with TRBJ2-2, with 9 bases fitting TRBD2. The V gene end was trimmed by 4 bases and the J gene end by 4 bases; junction bases not matched to a gene: 4. Looked up from germline, CDR1 is SGHTA and CDR2 is FQGTGA. The CDR3 runs to 15 residues.

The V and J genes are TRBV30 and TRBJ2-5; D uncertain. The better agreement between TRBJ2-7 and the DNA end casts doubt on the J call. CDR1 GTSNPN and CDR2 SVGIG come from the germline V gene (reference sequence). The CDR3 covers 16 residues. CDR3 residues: CAIERKDANPSYEQYF. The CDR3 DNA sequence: TGTGCTATCGAGAGGAAAGACGCCAACCCCTCCTACGAGCAGTACTTC.